This T cell receptor (beta chain) was retrieved from a study of blood T cell repertoires in COVID-19. Whole-study context: Material from acute and convalescent COVID-19 was sourced from the United States, Italy and Spain. T cells, B-cell-depleted T cells, or PBMCs provided the cDNA or gDNA that served as material.

Deletions cut 1 base from V and 2 bases from J, with 10 bases between. Germline CDR1 is SGHNT and CDR2 is YYREEE (reference sequence). The CDR3 loop spans 15 amino acids. Per the authors' pipeline: Estimates of nucleated cell counts were drawn from the amplification of reference gene primers. Using immunoSEQ multiplex PCR, the repertoire was profiled, and TCRdb retains in-frame clones only, with some absent. D and trimming were read from the DNA, whereas the V and J calls and clone size are those reported in that table. The sample has some 200,000 clones, around 91% seen once; the top ten hold approximately 3.8%. The age range of participants was 18 to 89 years, with residence in under 25 US areas.

The chain has TRBV5-4 and TRBJ1-3; D is uncertain. This sequence originates from a woman between 18 and 30 years old in a cohort exposed to, infected with or recovered from COVID-19 (not recorded which). The sequenced sample consisted of PBMCs or T cells enriched from blood (not recorded which). The CDR3 DNA sequence: TGTGCCAGCAGCTTGCAGTCGAGGGCTGGAAACACCATATATTTT. Amino acids: CASSLQSRAGNTIYF.